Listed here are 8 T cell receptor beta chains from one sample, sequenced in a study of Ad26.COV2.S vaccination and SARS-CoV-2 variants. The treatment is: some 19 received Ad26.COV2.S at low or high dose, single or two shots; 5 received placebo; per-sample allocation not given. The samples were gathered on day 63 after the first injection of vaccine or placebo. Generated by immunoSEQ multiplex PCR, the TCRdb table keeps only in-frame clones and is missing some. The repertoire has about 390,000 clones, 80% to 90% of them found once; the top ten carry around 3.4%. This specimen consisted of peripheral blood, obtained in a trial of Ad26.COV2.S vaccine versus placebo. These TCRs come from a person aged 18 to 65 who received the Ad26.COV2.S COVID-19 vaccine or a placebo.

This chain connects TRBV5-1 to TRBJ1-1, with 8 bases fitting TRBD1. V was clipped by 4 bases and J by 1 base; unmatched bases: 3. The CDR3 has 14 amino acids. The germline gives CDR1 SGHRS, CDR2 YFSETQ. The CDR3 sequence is CASSVGQANTEAFF. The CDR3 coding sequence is TGCGCCAGCAGCGTGGGACAGGCGAACACTGAAGCTTTCTTT.

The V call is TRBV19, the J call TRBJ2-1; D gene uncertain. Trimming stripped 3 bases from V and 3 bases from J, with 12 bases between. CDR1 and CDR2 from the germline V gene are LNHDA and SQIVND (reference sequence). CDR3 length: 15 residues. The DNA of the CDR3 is TGTGCCAGTAGTATTCCCCGGCAATACTACAATGAGCAGTTCTTC. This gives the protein CASSIPRQYYNEQFF.

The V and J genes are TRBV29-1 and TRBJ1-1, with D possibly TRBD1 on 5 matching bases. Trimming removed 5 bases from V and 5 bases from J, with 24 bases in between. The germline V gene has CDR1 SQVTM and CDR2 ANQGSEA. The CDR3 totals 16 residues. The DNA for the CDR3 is TGCAGCGTTTCCCTGGATCAGGGATCCCTTCGTACTGAAGCTTTCTTT. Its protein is CSVSLDQGSLRTEAFF.

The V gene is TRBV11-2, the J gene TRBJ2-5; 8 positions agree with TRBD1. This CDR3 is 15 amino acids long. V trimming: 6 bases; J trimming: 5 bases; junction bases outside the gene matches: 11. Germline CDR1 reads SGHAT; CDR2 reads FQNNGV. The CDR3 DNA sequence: TGTGCCAGCAGACCCCGCGAGACAGGGGTTGAGACCCAGTACTTC. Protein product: CASRPRETGVETQYF.

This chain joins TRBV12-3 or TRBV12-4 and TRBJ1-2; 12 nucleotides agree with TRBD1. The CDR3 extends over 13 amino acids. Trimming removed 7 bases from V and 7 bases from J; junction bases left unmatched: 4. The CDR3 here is CASTGQGAFGYTF. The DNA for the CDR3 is TGTGCCAGCACGGGACAGGGGGCTTTTGGCTACACCTTC.

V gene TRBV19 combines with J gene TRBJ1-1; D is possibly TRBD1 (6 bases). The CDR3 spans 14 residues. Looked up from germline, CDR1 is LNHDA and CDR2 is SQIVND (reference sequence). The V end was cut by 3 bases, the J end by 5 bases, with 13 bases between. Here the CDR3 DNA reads TGTGCCAGTAGTATTCCGGGGGCAGGAACTGAAGCTTTCTTT. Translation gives CASSIPGAGTEAFF.

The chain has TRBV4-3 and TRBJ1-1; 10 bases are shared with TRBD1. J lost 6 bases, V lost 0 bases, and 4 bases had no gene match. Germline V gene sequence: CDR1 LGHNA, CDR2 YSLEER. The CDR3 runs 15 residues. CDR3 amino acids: CASSQEGQGLSEAFF. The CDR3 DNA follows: TGCGCCAGCAGCCAAGAGGGACAGGGGTTATCTGAAGCTTTCTTT.

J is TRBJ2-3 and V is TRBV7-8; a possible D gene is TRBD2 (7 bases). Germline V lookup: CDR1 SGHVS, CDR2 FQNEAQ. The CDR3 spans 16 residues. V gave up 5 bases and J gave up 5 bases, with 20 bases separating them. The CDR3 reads CASSLGEGGRGDTQYF. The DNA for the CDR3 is TGTGCCAGCAGCCTAGGGGAGGGGGGTCGTGGAGATACGCAGTATTTT.